These 8 T cell receptor beta chains came from one sample sequenced in a study of blood T cell repertoires in COVID-19. The table came from immunoSEQ multiplex PCR; TCRdb's copy has only in-frame clones and leaves some out. Of roughly 80,000 clones in the sample, about 87% were seen once. Source material: peripheral blood. The receptor source for this set is a man in his fifties with active COVID-19.

V and J are TRBV7-8 and TRBJ2-7, with 11 bases matching TRBD2. The CDR3 is made up of 16 amino acids. Losses at the gene ends were 0 bases for V and 3 bases for J; bases not matched to a gene: 4. The germline V gene has CDR1 SGHVS and CDR2 FQNEAQ. CDR3 loop: CASSLAGTSGIYEQYF. DNA for the CDR3: TGTGCCAGCAGCTTAGCGGGGACTAGCGGAATCTACGAGCAGTACTTC.

V and J are TRBV28 and TRBJ1-5; 8 bases fit TRBD1. The CDR3 totals 15 residues. Germline values: CDR1 MDHEN, CDR2 SYDVKM. The trim removed 6 bases at V and 7 bases at J, leaving 11 bases unmatched. The CDR3 is CASRSEDRAGQPQHF. CDR3 in DNA: TGTGCCAGCAGATCAGAGGACAGGGCGGGACAGCCCCAGCATTTT.

The chain carries TRBV28 and TRBJ1-1; no definite D call. Germline V gene data show CDR1 as MDHEN and CDR2 as SYDVKM. CDR3 length equals 11 residues. The V and J ends lost 8 bases and 3 bases respectively, with 7 bases between them. In DNA, the CDR3 is TGTGCCAGCTCAGGTCACACTGAAGCTTTCTTT. Translating it yields CASSGHTEAFF.

The rearrangement joins TRBV7-2 to TRBJ2-7, with D uncertain. Trimming cost V 5 bases and J 2 bases, with 13 bases left between them. The CDR3 consists of 14 residues. Looked up from germline, CDR1 is SGHTA and CDR2 is FQGNSA. CDR3 nucleotides: TGTGCCAGCAGCGCCCGACTGACGACCTACGAGCAGTACTTC. This codes for CASSARLTTYEQYF.

This clone was seen only once. The chain carries TRBV10-3 and TRBJ1-2; D ambiguous. Trimming took off 4 bases at V and 0 bases at J, with 12 bases between the two ends. The CDR3 length is 15 residues. CDR1 and CDR2 (germline): ENHRY, SYGVKD. CDR3 protein: CAISAGPGANYGYTF. Here the CDR3 DNA reads TGTGCCATCAGTGCAGGACCGGGAGCTAACTATGGCTACACCTTC.

The chain recombines TRBV19 with TRBJ2-2; TRBD2 is a possible D gene (7 bases). CDR3 length equals 15 residues. Germline lookup yields CDR1 LNHDA and CDR2 SQIVND (reference sequence). V dropped 4 bases and J dropped 4 bases, with 13 bases sitting between them. As DNA, the CDR3 is TGTGCCAGTAGTAGGGGGGGGCAAAGCACCGGGGAGCTGTTTTTT. It encodes CASSRGGQSTGELFF.

The chain links TRBV12-3 or TRBV12-4 to TRBJ1-2, with D possibly TRBD1 on 6 matching bases. The length of the CDR3 is 13 residues. V lost 6 bases and J lost 0, with 8 bases in between. CDR3 protein: CASRQGTNYGYTF. The CDR3 nucleotides are TGTGCCAGCAGACAGGGTACTAACTATGGCTACACCTTC.

The rearrangement joins TRBV3-1 (or the pseudogene TRBV3-2) to TRBJ1-2; tentative D call: TRBD1 (6 bases). Trimming stripped 10 bases from V and 5 bases from J, with 17 bases between. The CDR3 runs to 13 residues. Per the germline V gene, CDR1 is LGHDT and CDR2 is YNNKEL (reference sequence). This CDR3 is CATRPGGTYGYTF. CDR3 bases: TGTGCCACCCGGCCGGGGGGCACTTATGGCTACACCTTC.